The 26 T cell receptor beta chains in this list originate from one sample, sequenced in a study of blood T cell repertoires in COVID-19. Measured with immunoSEQ multiplex PCR; TCRdb has only the in-frame clones, and not every one. The sample has over 400,000 clones, more than 85% seen once. Sequenced material: PBMCs or T cells enriched from blood (not recorded which). Receptors originate from a woman in her fifties or sixties who had recovered from COVID-19.

V is TRBV4-2 and J is TRBJ1-5; D uncertain. There are 16 residues in the CDR3. Germline V lookup: CDR1 LGHNA, CDR2 YNFKEQ. V lost 1 base, J lost 0 bases, and 10 bases lay in between. The CDR3 bases are TGTGCCAGCAGCCAAGTCGTAGAGTATAGCAATCAGCCCCAGCATTTT. It translates to CASSQVVEYSNQPQHF.

The chain couples TRBV6-4 to TRBJ1-2, with unresolved D. Germline V gene sequence: CDR1 MRHNA, CDR2 SNTAGT. The CDR3 extends over 11 amino acids. V dropped 4 bases and J dropped 8 bases, with 8 bases sitting between them. DNA for the CDR3: TGTGCCAGCAGTGGTGGCGGAGGCTACACCTTC. The encoded protein is CASSGGGGYTF.

V usage is TRBV6-5 and J usage is TRBJ2-1; no definite D call. There are 15 residues in the CDR3. Germline loops: CDR1 MNHEY, CDR2 SVGAGI. V shed 6 bases and J shed 4 bases, with 16 bases lying between them. CDR3 sequence (DNA): TGTGCCAGCAGGCCAACAGCCAAGGCTTACAATGAGCAGTTCTTC. This sequence encodes CASRPTAKAYNEQFF.

The chain carries TRBV29-1 and TRBJ2-1, with D perhaps TRBD1 (7 bases). This CDR3 has 13 residues. Trimming removed 7 bases from V and 6 bases from J, with 16 bases in between. Looked up from germline, CDR1 is SQVTM and CDR2 is ANQGSEA. CDR3 protein: CSAMRQGGNEQFF. In DNA, the CDR3 is TGCAGCGCTATGCGGCAGGGGGGCAATGAGCAGTTCTTC.

This clone was found a few times. V and J are TRBV29-1 and TRBJ1-2; 10 nucleotides match TRBD1. Germline-derived CDR1 and CDR2 are SQVTM and ANQGSEA. V was pared by 6 bases and J by 5 bases, with 6 bases of the junction left unmatched. There are 13 residues in the CDR3. As DNA, the CDR3 is TGCAGCGTAGGGCCGGGACAGGGGTATGGCTACACCTTC. It codes for CSVGPGQGYGYTF.

Regarding this clone: One end of the junction varies from germline; a read error may be responsible. This chain uses TRBV10-2 with TRBJ1-1; 7 positions match TRBD1. The CDR3 consists of 13 residues. CDR1 is WSHSY, CDR2 SAAADI, per germline. The CDR3 region is CASSESGTDLFFF. The DNA of the CDR3 is TGCGCCAGCAGTGAGTCCGGGACAGACCTGTTTTTTTTT.

V is TRBV2 and J is TRBJ1-5; D not resolved. The CDR3 extends over 15 amino acids. Germline assignment: CDR1 SNHLY and CDR2 FYNNEI. V was clipped by 2 bases and J by 2 bases, with 10 bases between them. CDR3 coding DNA: TGTGCCAGCAGTGAATCGGGTCGGGGCAATCAGCCCCAGCATTTT. This codes for CASSESGRGNQPQHF.

The chain employs TRBV29-1 and TRBJ2-7; possibly TRBD1 for D (5 bases). Germline CDR1 and CDR2: SQVTM and ANQGSEA. This CDR3 region has 13 residues. V dropped 1 base and J dropped 3 bases, with 10 bases sitting between them. CDR3 in DNA: TGCAGCGTTGAAGGGCTCGACAGCTACGAGCAGTACGTC. Its translation: CSVEGLDSYEQYV.

The sample holds one count of this clone. The chain has TRBV7-8 and TRBJ2-7; D is unclear. The CDR3 length is 13 residues. Germline-derived CDR1 and CDR2 are SGHVS and FQNEAQ. V was shortened by 5 bases and J by 2 bases, with 10 bases between the two germline ends. The CDR3 DNA reads TGTGCCAGCAGCCCCGGGTCCACCTACGAGCAGTACTTC. Protein sequence: CASSPGSTYEQYF.

V usage is TRBV28 and J usage is TRBJ2-4; TRBD2 agrees at 7 bases. CDR1 is MDHEN, CDR2 SYDVKM, per germline. The CDR3 has 13 amino acids. The CDR3 region is CGSGGGAKNIQYF. The CDR3 nucleotides read TGTGGATCGGGCGGGGGAGCCAAAAACATTCAGTACTTC.

This rearrangement joins TRBV30 to TRBJ2-7, with 9 bases lining up with TRBD1. CDR3 length: 13 amino acids. V lost 3 bases and J lost 3; bases outside the gene matches: 3. CDR1 GTSNPN and CDR2 SVGIG come from the germline V gene (reference sequence). In nucleotides, the CDR3 is TGTGCCTGGAGAGGGACAGGGTTCTACGAGCAGTACGTC. Its protein is CAWRGTGFYEQYV.

The chain links TRBV9 to TRBJ1-6; TRBD1 matches at 9 bases. Per germline, CDR1 SGDLS and CDR2 YYNGEE. The CDR3 length is 16 residues. With 0 bases clipped from V and 8 bases from J, the junction kept 6 bases outside the gene matches. The CDR3 coding sequence is TGTGCCAGCAGCGTAGGGGGACAGGGAGTAGATTCACCCCTCCACTTT. Translated, it gives CASSVGGQGVDSPLHF.

J is TRBJ2-7 and V is TRBV21-1; the D call in the table, TRBD1, was not verified against the DNA. TRBV21-1 is reported as a pseudogene. This CDR3 has 15 residues. The CDR3 loop is CASSKAQGTALEQYV. The CDR3 DNA sequence: TGTGCCAGCAGCAAAGCTCAAGGGACAGCGCTCGAGCAGTACGTC.

The chain is built from TRBV4-1 and TRBJ1-5, with D unclear. The V gene's germline CDR1 is MGHRA and CDR2 YSYEKL. V lost 1 base, J lost 6 bases, and 25 bases lay in between. The CDR3 spans 19 residues. CDR3 nucleotides: TGCGCCAGCAGCCAAGGGAGTGGGTGGAAATCTTACGGTCTTCAGCCCCAGCATTTT. Protein sequence: CASSQGSGWKSYGLQPQHF.

This chain links TRBV4-1 with TRBJ1-2; D ambiguous. The CDR3 is 15 residues long. Trimming left V 3 bases short and J 1 base short, with 12 bases between. Germline CDR1 is MGHRA and CDR2 is YSYEKL. This CDR3 is CASSQQAENNYGYTF. As DNA, the CDR3 is TGCGCCAGCAGCCAGCAGGCAGAAAATAACTATGGCTACACCTTC.

The V call is TRBV6-5, the J call TRBJ1-6; no definite D call. CDR1 MNHEY and CDR2 SVGAGI come from the germline V gene. There are 14 residues in the CDR3. V was trimmed by 5 bases and J by 4 bases, leaving 9 bases between them. In nucleotides, the CDR3 is TGTGCCAGCAGTCCCCTCGGGTATAATTCACCCCTCCACTTT. This gives the protein CASSPLGYNSPLHF.

V and J are TRBV11-3 and TRBJ2-2; tentative D call: TRBD2 (6 bases). With 1 base removed from V and 5 bases from J, the gap between germline ends came to 14 bases. Germline V lookup: CDR1 SGHNT, CDR2 YENEEA. The CDR3 totals 16 residues. CDR3 bases: TGTGCCAGCAGCTTAGTCCCAGCCGCGGGGACCGGGGAGCTGTTTTTT. As protein: CASSLVPAAGTGELFF.

This sequence joins TRBV4-1 and TRBJ1-3; 8 nucleotides match TRBD1. The CDR3 consists of 18 residues. J lost 0 bases, V lost 0 bases, and 7 bases had no gene match. The germline V gene has CDR1 MGHRA and CDR2 YSYEKL. This CDR3 reads CASSQDWPGGNSGNTIYF. CDR3 nucleotide sequence: TGCGCCAGCAGCCAAGATTGGCCAGGGGGCAACTCTGGAAACACCATATATTTT.

The chain joins TRBV7-9 to TRBJ1-5; unclear D gene. The V end was cut by 10 bases, the J end by 6 bases, with 13 bases between. The CDR3 covers 12 residues. Germline lookup yields CDR1 SEHNR and CDR2 FQNEAQ (reference sequence). The CDR3: CAKTRGCQPQHF. The CDR3 DNA reads as TGTGCCAAAACGCGGGGTTGTCAGCCCCAGCATTTT.

The J gene is TRBJ2-3, the V gene TRBV28; the match to TRBD1 covers 7 bases. V trimming: 8 bases; J trimming: 6 bases; junction bases outside the gene matches: 14. The germline CDR1 and CDR2 sequences are MDHEN and SYDVKM. This CDR3 spans 15 amino acids. The CDR3 coding sequence is TGTGCCAGCGGCGACAGGGAATTACTAGGGGATACGCAGTATTTT. It yields the protein CASGDRELLGDTQYF.

This chain joins TRBV27 and TRBJ1-5; possible D gene TRBD1, 5 bases. The germline V and J ends were trimmed by 5 bases and 7 bases, with 21 bases remaining between them. This CDR3 has 16 amino acids. Germline assignment: CDR1 MNHEY and CDR2 SMNVEV (reference sequence). CDR3 in amino acids: CASSRGGSQANQPQHF. The CDR3 DNA reads TGTGCCAGCAGTCGGGGGGGGTCTCAGGCGAACCAGCCCCAGCATTTT.

The chain is built from TRBV6-5 and TRBJ1-3; 9 bases agree with TRBD1. Unmatched junction bases numbered 6, after V lost 2 bases and J lost 4 bases. CDR1 is MNHEY and CDR2 is SVGAGI in the germline V gene. The CDR3 is made up of 16 amino acids. The CDR3 bases are TGTGCCAGCAGTTACCCGATGGACAGGGGAGGAAACACCATATATTTT. Amino acids: CASSYPMDRGGNTIYF.

The rearrangement joins TRBV2 to TRBJ1-1, with 9 bases aligning to TRBD1. The germline V gene encodes CDR1 SNHLY and CDR2 FYNNEI. Trimming removed 6 bases from V and 6 bases from J; junction bases left unmatched: 8. CDR3 size: 14 residues. The CDR3 spells CASRSTGGWSEAFF. For the CDR3, the DNA is TGTGCCAGCAGGTCGACAGGGGGTTGGTCTGAAGCTTTCTTT.

The count of this clone is one. V usage is TRBV2 and J usage is TRBJ1-2, with D possibly TRBD1 on 6 matching bases. Looked up from germline, CDR1 is SNHLY and CDR2 is FYNNEI. CDR3 length: 13 amino acids. V was clipped by 4 bases and J by 2 bases, with 8 bases between them. Here the CDR3 reads CASSATGNYGYTF. DNA for the CDR3: TGTGCCAGCAGTGCAACAGGGAACTATGGCTACACCTTC.

This rearrangement joins TRBV7-9 to TRBJ1-5; unclear D gene. Germline values: CDR1 SEHNR, CDR2 FQNEAQ (reference sequence). The CDR3 consists of 13 residues. V shed 2 bases and J shed 2 bases, with 4 bases lying between them. CDR3 coding DNA: TGTGCCAGCAGCTTAAGCGGCAATCAGCCCCAGCATTTT. Protein: CASSLSGNQPQHF.

The chain couples TRBV30 to TRBJ2-1, with TRBD1 identical over 8 bases. CDR1 is GTSNPN, CDR2 SVGIG, per germline (reference sequence). CDR3 size: 15 residues. J was trimmed by 7 bases and V by 3 bases; bases with no gene match: 11. CDR3 nucleotide sequence: TGTGCCTGGAGACAGGGGGGAGACAGGGTGAATGAGCAGTTCTTC. It codes for CAWRQGGDRVNEQFF. Full variable domain (rest looked up from reference TRBV30 and TRBJ2-1): SQTIHQWPATLVQPVGSPLSLECTVEGTSNPNLYWYRQAAGRGLQLLFYSVGIGQISSEVPQNLSASRPQDRQFILSSKKLLLSDSGFYLCAWRQGGDRVNEQFFGPGTRLTVL.